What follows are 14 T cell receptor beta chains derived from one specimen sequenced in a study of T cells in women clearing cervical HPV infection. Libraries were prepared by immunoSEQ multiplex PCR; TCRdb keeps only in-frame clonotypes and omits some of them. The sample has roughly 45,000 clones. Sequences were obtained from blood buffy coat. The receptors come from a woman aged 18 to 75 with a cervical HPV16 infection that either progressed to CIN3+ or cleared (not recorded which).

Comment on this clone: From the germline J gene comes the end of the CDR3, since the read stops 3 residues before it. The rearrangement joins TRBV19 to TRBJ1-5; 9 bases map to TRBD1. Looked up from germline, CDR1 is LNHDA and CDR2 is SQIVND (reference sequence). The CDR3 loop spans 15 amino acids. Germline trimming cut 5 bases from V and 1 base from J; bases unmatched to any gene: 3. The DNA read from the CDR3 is TGTGCCAGTAGTGTAGGACAGGGGAGCAATCAGCCC. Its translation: CASSVGQGSNQP. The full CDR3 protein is CASSVGQGSNQPQHF.

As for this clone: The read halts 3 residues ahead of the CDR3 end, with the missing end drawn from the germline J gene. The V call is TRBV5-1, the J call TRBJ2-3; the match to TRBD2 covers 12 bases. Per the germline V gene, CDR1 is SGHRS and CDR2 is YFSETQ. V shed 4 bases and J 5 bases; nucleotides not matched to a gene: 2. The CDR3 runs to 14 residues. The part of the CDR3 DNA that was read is TGCGCCAGCAGCCCGACTAGCGGGGGAGATACG. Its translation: CASSPTSGGDT. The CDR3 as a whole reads CASSPTSGGDTQYF.

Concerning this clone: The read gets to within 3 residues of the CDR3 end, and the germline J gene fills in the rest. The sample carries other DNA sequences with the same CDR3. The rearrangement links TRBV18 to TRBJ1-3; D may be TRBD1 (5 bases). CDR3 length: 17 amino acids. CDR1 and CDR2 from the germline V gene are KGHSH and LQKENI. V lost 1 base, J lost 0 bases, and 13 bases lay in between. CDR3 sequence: CASSPRGQAVSGNTIYF. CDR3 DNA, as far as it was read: TGTGCCAGCTCACCACGGGGCCAGGCGGTCTCTGGAAACACC.

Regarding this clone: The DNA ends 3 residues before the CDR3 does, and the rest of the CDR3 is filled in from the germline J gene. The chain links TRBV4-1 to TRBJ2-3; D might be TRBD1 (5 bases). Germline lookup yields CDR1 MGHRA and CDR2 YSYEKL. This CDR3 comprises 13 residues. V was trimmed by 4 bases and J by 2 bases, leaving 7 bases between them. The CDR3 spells CASSLGDTDTQYF. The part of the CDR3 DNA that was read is TGCGCCAGCAGCCTAGGGGACACAGATACG.

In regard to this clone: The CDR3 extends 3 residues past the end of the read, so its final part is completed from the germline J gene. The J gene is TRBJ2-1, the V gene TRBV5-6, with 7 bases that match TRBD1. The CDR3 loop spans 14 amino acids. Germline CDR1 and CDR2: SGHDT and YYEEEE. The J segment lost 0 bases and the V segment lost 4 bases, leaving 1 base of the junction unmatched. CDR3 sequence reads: CASSRDSSYNEQFF. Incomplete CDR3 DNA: TGTGCCAGCAGCCGGGACAGCTCCTACAATGAG.

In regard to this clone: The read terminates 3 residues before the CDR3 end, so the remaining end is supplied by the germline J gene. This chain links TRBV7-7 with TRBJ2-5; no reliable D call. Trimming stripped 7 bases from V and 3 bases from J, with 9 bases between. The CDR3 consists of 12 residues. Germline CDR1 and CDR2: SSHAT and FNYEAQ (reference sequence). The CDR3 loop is CASIDTEETQYF. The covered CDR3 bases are TGTGCCAGCATTGACACCGAAGAGACC.

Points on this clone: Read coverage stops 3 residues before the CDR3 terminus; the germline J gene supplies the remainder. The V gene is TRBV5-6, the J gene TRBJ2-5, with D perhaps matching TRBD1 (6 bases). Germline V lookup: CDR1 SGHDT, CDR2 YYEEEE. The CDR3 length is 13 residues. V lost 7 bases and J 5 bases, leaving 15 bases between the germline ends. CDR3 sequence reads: CASWDTSSETQYF. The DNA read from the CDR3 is TGTGCCAGCTGGGACACTAGTTCCGAGACC.

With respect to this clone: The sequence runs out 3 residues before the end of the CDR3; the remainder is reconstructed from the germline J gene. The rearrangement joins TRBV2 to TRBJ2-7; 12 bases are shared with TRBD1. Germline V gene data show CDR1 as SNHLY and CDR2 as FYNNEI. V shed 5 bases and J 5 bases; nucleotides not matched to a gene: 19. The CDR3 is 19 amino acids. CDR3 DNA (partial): TGTGCCAGCAGTTCCCCCTGTGGGACAGGGGGCCTCCTCTGTGACGAG. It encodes CASSSPCGTGGLLCDE. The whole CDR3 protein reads CASSSPCGTGGLLCDEQYF. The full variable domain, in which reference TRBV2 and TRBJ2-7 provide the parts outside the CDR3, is EPEVTQTPSHQVTQMGQEVILRCVPISNHLYFYWYRQILGQKVEFLVSFYNNEISEKSEIFDDQFSVERPDGSNFTLKIRSTKLEDSAMYFCASSSPCGTGGLLCDEQYFGPGTRLTVT.

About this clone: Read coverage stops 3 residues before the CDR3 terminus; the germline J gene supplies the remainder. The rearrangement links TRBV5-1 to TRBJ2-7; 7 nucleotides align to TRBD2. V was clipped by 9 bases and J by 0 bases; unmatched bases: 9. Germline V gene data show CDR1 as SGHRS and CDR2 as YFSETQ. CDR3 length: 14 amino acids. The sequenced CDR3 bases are TGCGCCACCAGGGAGGGGTTAGTCTCCTACGAG. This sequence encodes CATREGLVSYE. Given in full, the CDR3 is CATREGLVSYEQYF.

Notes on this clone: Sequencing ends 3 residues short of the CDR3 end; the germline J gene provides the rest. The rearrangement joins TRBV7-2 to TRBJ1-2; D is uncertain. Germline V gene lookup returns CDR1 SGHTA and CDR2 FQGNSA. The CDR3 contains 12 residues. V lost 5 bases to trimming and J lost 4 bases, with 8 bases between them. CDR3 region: CASSLTSYGYTF. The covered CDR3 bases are TGTGCCAGCAGCCTTACTAGCTATGGC.

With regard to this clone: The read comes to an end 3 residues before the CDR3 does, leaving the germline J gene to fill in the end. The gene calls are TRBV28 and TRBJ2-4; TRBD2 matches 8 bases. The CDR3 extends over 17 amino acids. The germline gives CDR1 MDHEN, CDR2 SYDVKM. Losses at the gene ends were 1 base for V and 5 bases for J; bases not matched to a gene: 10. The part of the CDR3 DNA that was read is TGTGCCAGCAGTTTATCAGCGGGGGTGACACCCCAAAACATT. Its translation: CASSLSAGVTPQNI. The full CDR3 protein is CASSLSAGVTPQNIQYF.

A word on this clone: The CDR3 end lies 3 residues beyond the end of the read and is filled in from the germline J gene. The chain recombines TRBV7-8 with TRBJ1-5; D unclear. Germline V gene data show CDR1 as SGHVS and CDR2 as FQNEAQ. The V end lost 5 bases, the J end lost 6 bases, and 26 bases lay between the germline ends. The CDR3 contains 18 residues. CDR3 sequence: CASSPAVMFERERQPQHF. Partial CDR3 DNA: TGTGCCAGCAGCCCAGCGGTCATGTTTGAGAGGGAGCGTCAGCCC.

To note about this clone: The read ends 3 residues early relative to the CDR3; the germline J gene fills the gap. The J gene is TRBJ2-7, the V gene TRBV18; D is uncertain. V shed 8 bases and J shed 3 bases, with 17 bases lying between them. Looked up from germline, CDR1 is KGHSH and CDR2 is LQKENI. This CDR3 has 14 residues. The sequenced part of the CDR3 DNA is TGTGCCAGCCGAGGCCCCGGATCGGGCTACGAG. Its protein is CASRGPGSGYE. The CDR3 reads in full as CASRGPGSGYEQYF.

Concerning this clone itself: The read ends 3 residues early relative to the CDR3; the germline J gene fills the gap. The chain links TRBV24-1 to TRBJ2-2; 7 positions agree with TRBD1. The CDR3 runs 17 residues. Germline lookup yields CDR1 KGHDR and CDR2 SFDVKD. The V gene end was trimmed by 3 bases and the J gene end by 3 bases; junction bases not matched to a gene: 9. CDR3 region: CATSDIPGQRYTGELFF. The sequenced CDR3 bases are TGTGCCACCAGTGATATACCGGGACAGCGATACACCGGGGAG.